Listed below are T cell receptor beta chains from one sample, sequenced in a study of identical twins. TCRdb reprocessed the 5' RACE reads via MiXCR and lists one record per CDR3 protein. Counted here are around 650,000 distinct CDR3 sequences, under 8.5% occurring once; the ten biggest clones make up around 1.6%. The same data also went into a second study, on yellow fever vaccine responses in identical twins.

Sequences were obtained from PBMCs. All receptors derive from a woman between 18 and 30 years old in good health. The conserved cysteine and the conserved F or W are not part of the CDR3 here.

V	J	CDR3
TRBV10-3	TRBJ2-1	AISESFPGEQF
TRBV3-1	TRBJ2-1	ASREGLAEYNEQF
TRBV5-4	TRBJ2-3	ASSYSGTYTDTQY
TRBV29-1	TRBJ1-1	SAPSQNTEAF
TRBV5-1	TRBJ2-7	ASSFSGLYEQY
TRBV11-2	TRBJ2-7	ASSPGQSGSYEQY
TRBV2	TRBJ2-3	ASNEGLSSTDTQY
TRBV10-1	TRBJ2-7	ASSISTGKSYEQY
TRBV5-1	TRBJ2-1	ASSSGTSVDEQF
TRBV7-2	TRBJ2-2	ASSLAGNPGELF
TRBV4-2	TRBJ2-1	ASRSGGLASMNEQF
TRBV5-1	TRBJ2-3	ASSFVGARTDTQY
TRBV3-1	TRBJ2-2	ASGRDYASEELF
TRBV5-1	TRBJ1-2	ASSLDLGQGDGYT
TRBV20-1	TRBJ2-1	SAISRPSAGGEQF
TRBV12-3/TRBV12-4	TRBJ2-3	ASSHPESRVTQY
TRBV6-5	TRBJ2-3	ASSYSTDRTDTQY
TRBV20-1	TRBJ1-6	SAPGSYNSPLH
TRBV5-6	TRBJ2-1	ASRHTGSYNEQF
TRBV20-1	TRBJ2-3	SALGFGRGDTQY
TRBV24-1	TRBJ2-1	ATSDFKEQF
TRBV14	TRBJ2-3	ASSLRDYADTQY
TRBV5-5	TRBJ2-1	ASSQTSDSYNEQF
TRBV20-1	TRBJ1-3	SALWTGGNTIY
TRBV7-6	TRBJ2-7	ASSPSGSGRADEQY